Listed below are T cell receptor beta chains from one sample, sequenced in a study of neurological immune-mediated disorders. TCRdb used MiXCR to reprocess the 5' RACE reads, holding one entry per CDR3 protein. The sample holds around 25,000 distinct CDR3 sequences; less than 15% are singletons and the top ten take about 12%. The sample was PBMCs. These receptors came from a woman aged 60 to 75 with HTLV-1-associated myelopathy (HAM/TSP). Both conserved end residues are part of each CDR3. A D gene is named only where the DNA matches it firmly. Rows may omit the clone size; those that give it use once, few, many or a size class.

>many|TRBV7-2|TRBD2|TRBJ2-2
TGTGCCAGCAGCTTGACTAGCGGGTCCACCGGGGAGCTGTTTTTT
CASSLTSGSTGELFF
>many|TRBV20-1|-|TRBJ1-1
TGCACCGCTAGGAAGAGGGGGGGGACTGAAGCTTTCTTT
CTARKRGGTEAFF
>-|TRBV20-1|TRBD1|TRBJ1-1
TGCAGTGAGACGAACAGGGGGCGCGGAGCTTTCTTT
CSETNRGRGAFF
>few|TRBV18|TRBD2|TRBJ2-1
TGTGCCAGCTCTCCCGGGACTAGCGGGAGATATGAGCAGTTCTTC
CASSPGTSGRYEQFF
>many|TRBV14|-|TRBJ2-7
TGTGCCAGCAGCCTCAACCTGGGACAAGGCTACGAGCAGTACTTC
CASSLNLGQGYEQYF
>medium-sized|TRBV29-1|-|TRBJ1-1
TGCAGCGTTGTAGGGGGTGAAACTGAAGCTTTCTTT
CSVVGGETEAFF
>many|TRBV20-1|TRBD1|TRBJ2-1
TGCAGTGCAGAGGACAGGTCCAACTACAATGAGCAGTTCTTC
CSAEDRSNYNEQFF
>many|TRBV5-6|-|TRBJ2-3
TGTGCCAGCAGCTTTATACTAGGCACAGATACGCAGTATTTT
CASSFILGTDTQYF
>many|TRBV23-1|TRBD1|TRBJ2-7
TGCGCCAGCAGGGTGACAGGGTACGAGCAGTACTTC
CASRVTGYEQYF
>-|TRBV5-1|-|TRBJ1-2
-
CASSFYICSAATGTTPNYGYTF
>many|TRBV14|TRBD1|TRBJ1-6
TGTGCCAGCAGCCAAGGAAGGGGGACAGGGGGACGCGGTATTTCACCCCTCCACTTT
CASSQGRGTGGRGISPLHF
>many|TRBV5-6|TRBD2|TRBJ2-5
TGTGCCAGCAGCTTGAGTAGCGGGAGTGCAGAGACCCAGTACTTC
CASSLSSGSAETQYF
>many|TRBV12-3/TRBV12-4|-|TRBJ2-2
TGTGCCAGCAGTTTAGCTTGGGACACCGGGGAGCTGTTTTTT
CASSLAWDTGELFF
>many|TRBV6-6|-|TRBJ2-5
TGTGCCAGCAGTTACTCGGACAGACAAGAGACCCAGTACTTC
CASSYSDRQETQYF
>many|TRBV3-1|TRBD1|TRBJ2-7
TGTGCCAGCAGCCAAGCCGGACAGGGCACCTACGAGCAGTACTTC
CASSQAGQGTYEQYF
>many|TRBV29-1|TRBD1|TRBJ2-1
TGCAGCGAGGCCGGGACAGGGGGCTATGAGCAGTTCTTC
CSEAGTGGYEQFF
>-|TRBV5-1|TRBD2|TRBJ2-2
TGCGCCAGCAGCTTAGCGGGGGCGAACACCGGGGAGCTGTTTTTT
CASSLAGANTGELFF
>medium-sized|TRBV20-1|-|TRBJ2-7
TGCAGTGCACCCTTTCGGGGGAGGAGCAATTACGAGCAGTACTTC
CSAPFRGRSNYEQYF
>many|TRBV20-1|-|TRBJ1-2
TGCAGTGCTCCTTTGAGGGGACGTGGCTACACCTTC
CSAPLRGRGYTF
>many|TRBV7-9|TRBD1|TRBJ1-6
TGTGCCAGCAGCCCCGGGACAGGGGATTCACCCCTCCACTTT
CASSPGTGDSPLHF
>many|TRBV12-3/TRBV12-4|TRBD1|TRBJ1-2
TGTGCCAGCACCCTGGGACAGGAGAACTATGGCTACACCTTC
CASTLGQENYGYTF
>-|TRBV12-3/TRBV12-4|-|TRBJ2-1
TGTGCCAGCAGTTTAGCAGTGGTAACCTACAATGATCAGTTCTTC
CASSLAVVTYNDQFF
>many|TRBV9|-|TRBJ1-1
TGTGCCAGCAGCGTAGCCATTGCGGGGGCTGAAGCTTTCTTT
CASSVAIAGAEAFF
>many|TRBV12-3/TRBV12-4|-|TRBJ2-3
TGTGCCAGCAGTTTTGGGGACTTACCGACTAGCACAGATACGCAGTATTTT
CASSFGDLPTSTDTQYF
>-|TRBV29-1|-|TRBJ2-7
TGCAGCGGGACAGCAACCTACGAGCAGTACTTC
CSGTATYEQYF
>many|TRBV5-1|TRBD1|TRBJ2-5
TGCGCCAGCAGCGCATCGACAGGGTACCAAGAGACCCAGTACTTC
CASSASTGYQETQYF
>many|TRBV7-9|TRBD1|TRBJ2-1
TGTGCCAGCAGCCCCGGGACAGGGGGACACAATGAGCAGTTCTTC
CASSPGTGGHNEQFF
>many|TRBV20-1|-|TRBJ2-7
TGCAGTGCTAGTCCCCATTCAATTTCCTACGAGCAGTACTTC
CSASPHSISYEQYF
>large|TRBV20-1|-|TRBJ1-1
TGCAGTGCTAGAGATCAGGGACAAGGGATGAACACTGAAGCTTTCTTT
CSARDQGQGMNTEAFF
>many|TRBV15|-|TRBJ2-1
TGTGCCACCAGCAGAGATTTCGCCGAGCGGGTCGATGAGCAGTTCTTC
CATSRDFAERVDEQFF
>-|TRBV6-6|-|TRBJ2-5
TGTGCCAGCAGACAAACGGGAGATTGGGGGGCCCAAGAGACCCAGTACTTC
CASRQTGDWGAQETQYF
>once|TRBV6-5|-|TRBJ2-3
TGTGCCAGCAGCGACAGGTCTAGCACAGATACGCAGTATTTT
CASSDRSSTDTQYF
>many|TRBV7-2|-|TRBJ2-7
TGTGCCAGCAGCTTAAGTAGCCTCTACGAGCAGTACTTC
CASSLSSLYEQYF
>-|TRBV20-1|-|TRBJ1-6
TGCAGTGCTAGTCGGGGGAGAAGTGATTCACCCCTCCACTTT
CSASRGRSDSPLHF
>many|TRBV20-1|TRBD1|TRBJ2-7
TGCAGTGCTAGTGGGGGACAGAGCTCCTACGAGCAGTACTTC
CSASGGQSSYEQYF
>-|TRBV30|-|TRBJ1-6
TGTGTCTGGGGAACAGGAAATTCACCCCTCCACTTT
CVWGTGNSPLHF
>many|TRBV7-2|TRBD1|TRBJ1-2
TGTGCCAGCAGCCTGCGACAGGGCGACAACTATGGCTACACCTTC
CASSLRQGDNYGYTF
>many|TRBV7-2|-|TRBJ2-2
TGTGCCAGCAGCTTAGGCCCACGCGGGGAGCTGTTTTTT
CASSLGPRGELFF
>many|TRBV6-2/TRBV6-3|-|TRBJ2-2
TGTGCCAGCAGTGGGTCCCTGGACTCCCGATCGGACACCGGGGAGCTGTTTTTT
CASSGSLDSRSDTGELFF
>few|TRBV28|-|TRBJ1-3
TGTGCCAGCAGTTTAGGTGGAAACACCATATATTTT
CASSLGGNTIYF
>large|TRBV3-1|-|TRBJ1-1
TGTGCCAGCAGCCAACACAGTGTACCTGAAGCTTTCTTT
CASSQHSVPEAFF
>medium-sized|TRBV29-1|-|TRBJ2-1
TGCAGCGTTGAGGGCACAGGGCTAATCGAGCAGTTCTTC
CSVEGTGLIEQFF
>many|TRBV5-1|-|TRBJ2-2
TGCGCCAGCAGGTGGACAGCGAACACCGGGGAGCTGTTTTTT
CASRWTANTGELFF
>few|TRBV11-2|TRBD2|TRBJ2-3
TGTGCCAGCAGCCATACCAGACTAGCAGTCAGAGATACGCAGTATTTT
CASSHTRLAVRDTQYF